Sequencing of this T cell receptor (beta chain) was carried out in a study of blood T cell repertoires in COVID-19. Study-wide context: Whether acute or convalescent, the COVID-19 samples came from the United States, Italy and Spain.

Authors' processing steps: Reference gene primer amplification yielded estimated nucleated cell counts. Sequencing used immunoSEQ multiplex PCR; TCRdb keeps in-frame clones, though not all of them. The V and J calls and clone size come from that table; D and trimming were worked out from the DNA. This repertoire shows about 81,000 clones, approximately 80% found once; its top ten account for around 14%. This CDR3 is built from 15 residues. The V and J ends lost 5 bases and 8 bases respectively, with 18 bases between them. The germline gives CDR1 MNHEY, CDR2 SMNVEV (reference sequence). The TCR was taken from a human donor in a cohort sampled during active COVID-19. This chain joins TRBV27 and TRBJ1-4; D is possibly TRBD1 (5 bases). Sequenced sample: peripheral blood. The CDR3 nucleotides read TGTGCCAGCAGTCACGGACGGACATTAGCCGAAAAACTGTTTTTT. Translated, it gives CASSHGRTLAEKLFF. Filled out from reference TRBV27 and TRBJ1-4, the complete variable domain reads EAQVTQNPRYLITVTGKKLTVTCSQNMNHEYMSWYRQDPGLGLRQIYYSMNVEVTDKGDVPEGYKVSRKEKRNFPLILESPSPNQTSLYFCASSHGRTLAEKLFFGSGTQLSVL.